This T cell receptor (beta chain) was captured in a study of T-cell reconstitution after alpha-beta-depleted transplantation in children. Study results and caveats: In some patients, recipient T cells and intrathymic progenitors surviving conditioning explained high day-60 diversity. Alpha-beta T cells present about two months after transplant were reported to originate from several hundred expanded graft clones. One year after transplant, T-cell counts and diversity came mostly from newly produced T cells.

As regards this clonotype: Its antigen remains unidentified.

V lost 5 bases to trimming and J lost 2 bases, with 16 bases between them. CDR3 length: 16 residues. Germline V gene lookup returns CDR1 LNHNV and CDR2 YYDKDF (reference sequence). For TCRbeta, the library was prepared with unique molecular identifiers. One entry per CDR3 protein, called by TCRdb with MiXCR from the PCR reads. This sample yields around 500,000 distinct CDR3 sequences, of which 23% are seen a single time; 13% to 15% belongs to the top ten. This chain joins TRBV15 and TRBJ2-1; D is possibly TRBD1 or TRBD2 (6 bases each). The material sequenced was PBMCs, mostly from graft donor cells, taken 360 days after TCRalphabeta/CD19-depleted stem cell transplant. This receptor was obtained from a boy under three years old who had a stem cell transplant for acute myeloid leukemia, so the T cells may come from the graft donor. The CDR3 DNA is TGTGCCACCAGCTCAAGGGGGGTCCAACCCTACAATGAGCAGTTCTTC. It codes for CATSSRGVQPYNEQFF. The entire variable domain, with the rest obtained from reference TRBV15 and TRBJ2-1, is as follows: DAMVIQNPRYQVTQFGKPVTLSCSQTLNHNVMYWYQQKSSQAPKLLFHYYDKDFNNEADTPDNFQSRRPNTSFCFLDIRSPGLGDTAMYLCATSSRGVQPYNEQFFGPGTRLTVL.